Below are 18 T cell receptor beta chains sequenced from a single sample in a study of cytomegalovirus exposure and HLA in healthy donors. Assay used: immunoSEQ multiplex PCR; TCRdb lists only in-frame clones, some missing. Here the sample spans around 300,000 clones, 80% to 90% being singletons. Sequenced input: PBMCs. The receptors were sampled from a woman in her late teens or twenties in good health and CMV-seronegative.

The chain couples TRBV10-3 to TRBJ2-1, with D unclear. V gave up 2 bases and J gave up 7 bases, with 9 bases separating them. The CDR3 consists of 13 residues. Germline CDR1 is ENHRY and CDR2 is SYGVKD. The CDR3 nucleotides read TGTGCCATCAGTGAGGAGCAGAGGAATGAGCAGTTCTTC. Translated: CAISEEQRNEQFF.

CDR3 DNA sequence: TGCAGCGTTGCACCCGGGACAGGGGCAGAGACCCAGTACTTC. Its translation is CSVAPGTGAETQYF. This rearrangement joins TRBV29-1 to TRBJ2-5; the match to TRBD1 covers 10 bases. With 4 bases clipped from V and 4 bases from J, the junction kept 6 bases outside the gene matches. Germline V CDR1 and CDR2: SQVTM, ANQGSEA. The CDR3 consists of 14 residues.

The rearrangement joins TRBV6-5 to TRBJ2-7; 10 nucleotides line up with TRBD2. The CDR3 is made up of 15 amino acids. V trimming: 2 bases; J trimming: 5 bases; junction bases outside the gene matches: 6. Germline CDR1 and CDR2: MNHEY and SVGAGI. The CDR3, as DNA: TGTGCCAGCAGTTACAGTCTAGCGGGAGTTCACGAGCAGTACTTC. Its protein is CASSYSLAGVHEQYF.

J is TRBJ1-2 and V is TRBV25-1, with D possibly being TRBD1 (6 bases). CDR1 and CDR2 from the germline V gene are MGHDK and SYGVNS. Trimming stripped 2 bases from V and 5 bases from J, with 15 bases between. The CDR3 has 15 amino acids. The chain's CDR3 is CASSERGDKFYGYTF. For the CDR3, the DNA is TGTGCCAGCAGTGAAAGAGGGGACAAATTTTATGGCTACACCTTC.

The chain carries TRBV19 and TRBJ2-7; D uncertain. V lost 3 bases and J 7 bases, leaving 19 bases between the germline ends. The germline gives CDR1 LNHDA, CDR2 SQIVND (reference sequence). CDR3 length: 15 residues. For the CDR3, the DNA is TGTGCCAGTAGTATCATTCCCCGAAGCGTTACGGAGCAGTACTTC. Translating gives CASSIIPRSVTEQYF.

This clone was observed a few times. The chain combines TRBV6-1 with TRBJ2-5, with 14 bases fitting TRBD2. The V segment lost 2 bases and the J segment 5 bases; nucleotides outside the gene matches: 10. From germline, CDR1 is MNHNS and CDR2 SASEGT. The CDR3 loop spans 18 amino acids. CDR3 loop: CASSENLGTSGSVETQYF. Here the CDR3 DNA reads TGTGCCAGCAGTGAAAACCTTGGGACTAGCGGGAGCGTCGAGACCCAGTACTTC.

J is TRBJ2-1 and V is TRBV4-2, with D possibly matching TRBD2 (6 bases). With 3 bases removed from V and 0 bases from J, the gap between germline ends came to 12 bases. This CDR3 is built from 16 residues. CDR1 is LGHNA, CDR2 YNFKEQ, per germline. CDR3 in DNA: TGTGCCAGCAGCCAGCACCGGGACTCCTCCTACAATGAGCAGTTCTTC. This sequence encodes CASSQHRDSSYNEQFF.

This clone has a handful of counts. The chain uses TRBV6-4 and TRBJ2-3, with D maybe TRBD2 (7 bases). V was cut by 2 bases and J by 2 bases, with 8 bases left in between. The CDR3 is 14 amino acids. In germline, CDR1 is MRHNA, CDR2 SNTAGT. In nucleotides, the CDR3 is TGTGCCAGCAGTGACGGGGGGGCCACAGATACGCAGTATTTT. Translating it yields CASSDGGATDTQYF.

The chain links TRBV2 to TRBJ2-3; TRBD2 is a possible D gene (6 bases). V was cut by 4 bases and J by 4 bases, with 24 bases left in between. Looked up from germline, CDR1 is SNHLY and CDR2 is FYNNEI. The CDR3 consists of 18 residues. The CDR3: CASSVPVLAERRSDTQYF. The CDR3 coding sequence is TGTGCCAGCAGTGTTCCCGTTTTAGCGGAGCGGAGGTCAGATACGCAGTATTTT.

V is TRBV9 and J is TRBJ2-2, with TRBD1 as a possible D gene (6 bases). Germline V gene data show CDR1 as SGDLS and CDR2 as YYNGEE. The CDR3 runs 16 residues. Trimming stripped 7 bases from V and 5 bases from J, with 21 bases between. The CDR3 bases are TGTGCCAGCCAAAGAACGGGACACCCAAGGACCGGGGAGCTGTTTTTT. Translation: CASQRTGHPRTGELFF.

The chain combines TRBV5-6 with TRBJ2-1; 7 bases are shared with TRBD2. After removal of 4 bases from V and 0 bases from J, the junction contained 10 bases not matched to a gene. Germline values: CDR1 SGHDT, CDR2 YYEEEE. CDR3 size: 17 residues. The CDR3, as DNA: TGTGCCAGCAGCCGGGGGAGGGCGGGAAGCTCCTACAATGAGCAGTTCTTC. It encodes CASSRGRAGSSYNEQFF.

V usage is TRBV30 and J usage is TRBJ2-3; 11 bases fit TRBD2. CDR3 length: 16 residues. Germline values: CDR1 GTSNPN, CDR2 SVGIG (reference sequence). The ends lost 0 bases at V and 2 bases at J; junction bases unmatched: 4. In DNA form, the CDR3 reads TGTGCCTGGAGTGTCAGACTAGCGGGGAACACAGATACGCAGTATTTT. Its protein is CAWSVRLAGNTDTQYF.

This chain connects TRBV6-5 to TRBJ1-2, with D uncertain. CDR1 is MNHEY, CDR2 SVGAGI, per germline. The CDR3 has 13 amino acids. V was cut by 0 bases and J by 7 bases, with 9 bases left in between. CDR3 sequence reads: CASSYSSEAGYTF. The DNA of the CDR3 is TGTGCCAGCAGTTACTCGAGTGAAGCTGGCTACACCTTC.

The chain combines TRBV6-5 with TRBJ1-3, with 11 bases fitting TRBD1. Germline V gene sequence: CDR1 MNHEY, CDR2 SVGAGI. V was pared by 2 bases and J by 8 bases, with 5 bases of the junction left unmatched. The CDR3 runs to 15 residues. Here the CDR3 reads CASSYGTGGVHTIYF. The CDR3 bases are TGTGCCAGCAGTTACGGGACAGGGGGGGTACACACCATATATTTT.

The J gene is TRBJ2-3, the V gene TRBV5-1, with TRBD2 matching 8 bases. The V segment lost 7 bases and the J segment 6 bases; nucleotides outside the gene matches: 13. Germline CDR1 reads SGHRS; CDR2 reads YFSETQ. This CDR3 is 15 amino acids long. CDR3 DNA: TGCGCCAGCCGGACCTCCTTTAGCGGGGAGGATACGCAGTATTTT. Encoded protein: CASRTSFSGEDTQYF.

This clone was seen only once. Written as DNA, the CDR3 is TGTGCCAGCAGTTACACCCCGAGCGGGGGGACCCAGTACTTC. This codes for CASSYTPSGGTQYF. The J gene is TRBJ2-5, the V gene TRBV6-5, with TRBD2 matching over 8 bases. V lost 2 bases and J lost 7; bases outside the gene matches: 6. Germline lookup yields CDR1 MNHEY and CDR2 SVGAGI. This CDR3 contains 14 residues.

V gene TRBV13 combines with J gene TRBJ2-1, with D possibly being TRBD1 (5 bases). Germline lookup yields CDR1 PRHDT and CDR2 FYEKMQ (reference sequence). The CDR3 is 16 amino acids. Trimming removed 5 bases at V and 7 bases at J, with 21 bases between. The CDR3 protein is CASSAKGLVPGNEQFF. The CDR3 DNA reads TGTGCCAGCAGCGCCAAGGGGCTAGTCCCTGGAAATGAGCAGTTCTTC.

This clone was observed a few times. This chain uses TRBV4-1 with TRBJ1-2, with 7 nucleotides matching TRBD1. CDR3 length equals 15 residues. Germline V gene data show CDR1 as MGHRA and CDR2 as YSYEKL. With 3 bases clipped from V and 0 bases from J, the junction kept 4 bases outside the gene matches. The CDR3: CASSHSTGSNYGYTF. CDR3 nucleotide sequence: TGCGCCAGCAGCCACTCGACAGGGTCTAACTATGGCTACACCTTC.